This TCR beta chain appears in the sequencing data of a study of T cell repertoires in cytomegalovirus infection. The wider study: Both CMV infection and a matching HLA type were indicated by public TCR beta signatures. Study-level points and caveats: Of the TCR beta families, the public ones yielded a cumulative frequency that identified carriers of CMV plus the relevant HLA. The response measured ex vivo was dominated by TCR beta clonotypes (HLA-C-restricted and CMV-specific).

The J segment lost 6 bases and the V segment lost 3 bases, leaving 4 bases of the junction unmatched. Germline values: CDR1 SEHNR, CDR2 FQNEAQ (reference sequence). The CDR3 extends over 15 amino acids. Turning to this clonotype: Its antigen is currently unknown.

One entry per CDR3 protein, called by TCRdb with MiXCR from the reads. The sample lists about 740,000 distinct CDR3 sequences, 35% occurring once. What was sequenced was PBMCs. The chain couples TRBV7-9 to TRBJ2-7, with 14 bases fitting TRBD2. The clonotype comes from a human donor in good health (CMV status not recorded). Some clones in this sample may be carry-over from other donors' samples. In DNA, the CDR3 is TGTGCCAGCAGCTTCCTGACTAGCGGGAGGGTCGAGCAGTACTTC. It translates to CASSFLTSGRVEQYF.